The clone carrying this TCR beta chain was seen more than once but under ten times. One end of the junction fails to match germline, which may point to a read error. TCRdb reanalysed the 5' RACE reads using MiXCR and keeps one entry per CDR3 protein. The data hold about 570,000 distinct CDR3 sequences, with roughly 9.5% observed a single time. This entry is derived from a study of identical twins. Germline CDR1 DFQATT, CDR2 SNEGSKA (reference sequence). There are 13 residues in the CDR3. These data were likewise used in another study, on yellow fever vaccine responses in identical twins.

The sequenced sample consisted of PBMCs. J is TRBJ2-3 and V is TRBV20-1; TRBD2 aligns across 7 bases. This clonotype originated in a woman younger than 30 in good health. CDR3: CCANGLVLDTQYF. CDR3 coding DNA: TGCTGTGCTAACGGACTAGTACTGGATACGCAGTATTTT.